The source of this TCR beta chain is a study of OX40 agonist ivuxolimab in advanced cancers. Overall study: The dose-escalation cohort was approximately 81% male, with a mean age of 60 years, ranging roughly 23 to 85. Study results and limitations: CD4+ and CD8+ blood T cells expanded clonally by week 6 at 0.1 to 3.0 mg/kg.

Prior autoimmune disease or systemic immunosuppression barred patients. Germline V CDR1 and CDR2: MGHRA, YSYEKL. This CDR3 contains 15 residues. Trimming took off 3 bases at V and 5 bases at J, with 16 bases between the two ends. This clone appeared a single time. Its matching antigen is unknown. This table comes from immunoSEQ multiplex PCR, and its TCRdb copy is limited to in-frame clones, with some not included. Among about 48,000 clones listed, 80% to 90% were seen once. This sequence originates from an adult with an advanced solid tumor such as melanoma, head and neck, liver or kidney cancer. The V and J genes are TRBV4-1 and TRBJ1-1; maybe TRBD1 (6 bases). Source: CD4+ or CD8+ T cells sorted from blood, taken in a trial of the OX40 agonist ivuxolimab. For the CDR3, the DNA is TGCGCCAGCAGCCACCCCCCGGCAGGGGAAACTGAAGCTTTCTTT. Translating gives CASSHPPAGETEAFF.